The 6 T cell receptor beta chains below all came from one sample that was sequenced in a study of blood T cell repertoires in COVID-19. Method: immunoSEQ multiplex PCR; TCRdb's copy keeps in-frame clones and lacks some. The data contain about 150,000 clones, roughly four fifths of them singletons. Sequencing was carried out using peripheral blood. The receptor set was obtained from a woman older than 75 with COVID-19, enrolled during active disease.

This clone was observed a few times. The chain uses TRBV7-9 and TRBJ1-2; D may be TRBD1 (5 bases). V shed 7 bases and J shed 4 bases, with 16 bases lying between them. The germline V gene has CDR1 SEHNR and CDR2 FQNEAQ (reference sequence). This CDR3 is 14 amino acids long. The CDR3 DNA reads TGTGCCAGCACTCTGGAGGGGTCTTCCTATGGCTACACCTTC. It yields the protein CASTLEGSSYGYTF.

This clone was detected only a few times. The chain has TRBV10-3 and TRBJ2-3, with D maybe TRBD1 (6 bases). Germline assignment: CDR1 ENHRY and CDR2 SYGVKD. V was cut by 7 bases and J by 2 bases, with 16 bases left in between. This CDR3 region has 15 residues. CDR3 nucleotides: TGTGCCATCACAGGGGCTGGGGACCCCACAGATACGCAGTATTTT. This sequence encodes CAITGAGDPTDTQYF.

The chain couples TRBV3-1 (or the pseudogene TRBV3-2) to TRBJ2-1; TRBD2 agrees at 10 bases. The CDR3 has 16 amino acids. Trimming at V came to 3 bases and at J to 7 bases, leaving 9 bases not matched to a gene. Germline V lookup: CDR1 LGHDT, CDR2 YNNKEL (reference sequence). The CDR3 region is CASSQRSGRAMNEQFF. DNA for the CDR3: TGTGCCAGCAGCCAGAGGAGCGGGAGGGCCATGAATGAGCAGTTCTTC.

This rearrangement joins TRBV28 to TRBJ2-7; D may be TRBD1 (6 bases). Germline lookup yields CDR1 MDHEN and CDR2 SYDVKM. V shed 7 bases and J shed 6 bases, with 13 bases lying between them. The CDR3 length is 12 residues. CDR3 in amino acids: CASTTGSAEQYF. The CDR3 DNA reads TGTGCCAGCACAACAGGGTCCGCCGAGCAGTACTTC. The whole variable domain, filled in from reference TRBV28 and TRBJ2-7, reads DVKVTQSSRYLVKRTGEKVFLECVQDMDHENMFWYRQDPGLGLRLIYFSYDVKMKEKGDIPEGYSVSREKKERFSLILESASTNQTSMYLCASTTGSAEQYFGPGTRLTVT.

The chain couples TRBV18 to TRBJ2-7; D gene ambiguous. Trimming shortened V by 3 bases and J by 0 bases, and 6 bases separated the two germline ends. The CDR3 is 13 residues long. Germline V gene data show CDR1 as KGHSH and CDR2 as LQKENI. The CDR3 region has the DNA TGTGCCAGCTCACCTGCGAGCTCCTACGAGCAGTACTTC. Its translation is CASSPASSYEQYF.

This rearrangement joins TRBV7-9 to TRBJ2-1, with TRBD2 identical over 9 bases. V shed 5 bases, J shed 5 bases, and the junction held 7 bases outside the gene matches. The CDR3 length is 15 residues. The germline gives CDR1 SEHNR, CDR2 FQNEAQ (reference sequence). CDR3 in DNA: TGTGCCAGCAGCCCGGGGACTAGCAGCAACAATGAGCAGTTCTTC. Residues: CASSPGTSSNNEQFF. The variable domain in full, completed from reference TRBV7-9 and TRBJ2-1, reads DTGVSQNPRHKITKRGQNVTFRCDPISEHNRLYWYRQTLGQGPEFLTYFQNEAQLEKSRLLSDRFSAERPKGSFSTLEIQRTEQGDSAMYLCASSPGTSSNNEQFFGPGTRLTVL.